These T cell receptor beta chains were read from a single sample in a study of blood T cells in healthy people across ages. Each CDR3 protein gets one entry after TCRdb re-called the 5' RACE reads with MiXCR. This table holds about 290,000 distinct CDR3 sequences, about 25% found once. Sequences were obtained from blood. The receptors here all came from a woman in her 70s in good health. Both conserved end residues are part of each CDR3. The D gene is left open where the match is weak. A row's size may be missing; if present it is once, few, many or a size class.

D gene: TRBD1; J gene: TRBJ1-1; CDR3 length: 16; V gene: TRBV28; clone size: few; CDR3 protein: CASSRADRGQNTEAFF; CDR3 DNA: TGTGCCAGCAGTCGAGCAGACAGGGGGCAGAACACTGAAGCTTTCTTT
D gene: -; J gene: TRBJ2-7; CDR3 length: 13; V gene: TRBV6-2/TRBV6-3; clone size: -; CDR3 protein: CASSYSRSYEQYF; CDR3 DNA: TGTGCCAGCAGTTACTCCAGATCCTACGAGCAGTACTTC
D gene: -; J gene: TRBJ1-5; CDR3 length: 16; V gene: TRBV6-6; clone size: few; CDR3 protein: CASSSAQGGSNQPQHF; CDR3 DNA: TGTGCCAGCAGTTCAGCGCAGGGAGGAAGCAATCAGCCCCAGCATTTT
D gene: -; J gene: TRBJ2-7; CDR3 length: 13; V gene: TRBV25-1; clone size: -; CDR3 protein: CASSRSSGYEQYF; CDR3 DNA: TGTGCCAGCAGTAGGTCTAGTGGGTACGAGCAGTACTTC
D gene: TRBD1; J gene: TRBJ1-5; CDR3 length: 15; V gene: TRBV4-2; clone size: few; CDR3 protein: CASSQVRQGGQPQHF; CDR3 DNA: TGTGCCAGCAGCCAAGTGAGACAGGGCGGTCAGCCCCAGCATTTT
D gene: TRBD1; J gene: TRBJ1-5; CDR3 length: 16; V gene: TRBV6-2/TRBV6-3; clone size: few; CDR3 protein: CASSFSRGLSNQPQHF; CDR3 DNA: TGTGCCAGCAGTTTCAGCAGGGGGCTGAGCAATCAGCCCCAGCATTTT
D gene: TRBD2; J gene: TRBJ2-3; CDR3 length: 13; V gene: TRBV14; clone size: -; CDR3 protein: CASGLAGTDTQYF; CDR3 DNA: TGTGCCAGCGGCCTAGCGGGCACAGATACGCAGTATTTT
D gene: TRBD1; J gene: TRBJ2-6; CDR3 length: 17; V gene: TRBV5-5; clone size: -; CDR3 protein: CASSPTGGNGGANVLTF; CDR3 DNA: TGTGCCAGCAGCCCGACAGGGGGGAACGGTGGGGCCAACGTCCTGACTTTC
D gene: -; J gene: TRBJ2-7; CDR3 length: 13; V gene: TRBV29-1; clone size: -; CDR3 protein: CSAATEQYYEQCF; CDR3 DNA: TGCAGCGCCGCCACCGAACAGTACTACGAGCAGTGCTTC
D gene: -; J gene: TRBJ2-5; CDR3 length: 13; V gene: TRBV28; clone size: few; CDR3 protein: CASSLSAQLTQYF; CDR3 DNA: TGTGCCAGCAGTTTATCGGCCCAGCTGACCCAGTACTTC
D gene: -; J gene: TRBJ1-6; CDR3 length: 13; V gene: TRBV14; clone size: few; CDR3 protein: CASSPDRGSPLHF; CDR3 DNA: TGTGCCAGCAGCCCCGACAGAGGATCACCCCTCCACTTT
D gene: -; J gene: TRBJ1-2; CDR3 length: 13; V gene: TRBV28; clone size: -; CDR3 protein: CASSRTATYGYTF; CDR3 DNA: TGTGCCAGCAGTCGAACAGCGACCTATGGCTACACCTTC
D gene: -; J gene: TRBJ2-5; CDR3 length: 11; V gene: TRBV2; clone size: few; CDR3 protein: CASSEGSTQYF; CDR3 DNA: TGTGCCAGCAGTGAAGGGTCCACCCAGTACTTC
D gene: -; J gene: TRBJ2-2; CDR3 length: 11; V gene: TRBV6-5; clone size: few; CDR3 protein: CASMRAGELFF; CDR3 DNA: TGTGCCAGCATGAGGGCCGGGGAGCTGTTTTTT
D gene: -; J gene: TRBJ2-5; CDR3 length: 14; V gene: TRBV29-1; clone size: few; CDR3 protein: CSVGGGQIQETQYF; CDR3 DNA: TGCAGCGTTGGGGGGGGACAGATCCAAGAGACCCAGTACTTC
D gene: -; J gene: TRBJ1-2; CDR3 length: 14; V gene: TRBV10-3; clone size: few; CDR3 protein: CAVKSTETTYGYTF; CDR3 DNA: TGTGCCGTAAAATCGACAGAGACAACCTATGGCTACACCTTC
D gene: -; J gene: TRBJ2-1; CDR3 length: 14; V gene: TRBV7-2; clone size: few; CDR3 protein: CASSLRGIYNEQFF; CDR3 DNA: TGTGCCAGCAGCTTACGGGGAATCTACAATGAGCAGTTCTTC
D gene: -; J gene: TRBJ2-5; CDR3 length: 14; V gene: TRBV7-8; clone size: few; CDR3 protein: CASSHLEGRETQYF; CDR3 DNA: TGTGCCAGCAGTCACCTCGAGGGGCGGGAGACCCAGTACTTC
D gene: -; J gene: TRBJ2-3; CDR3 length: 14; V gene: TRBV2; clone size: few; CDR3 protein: CASSGRYLGDTQYF; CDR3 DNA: TGTGCCAGCAGTGGTCGATACCTCGGAGATACGCAGTATTTT
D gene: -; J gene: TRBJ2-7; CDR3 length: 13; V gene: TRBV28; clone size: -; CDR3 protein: CASSLRLTYEQYF; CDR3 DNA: TGTGCCAGCAGTCTGCGTCTCACCTACGAGCAGTACTTC
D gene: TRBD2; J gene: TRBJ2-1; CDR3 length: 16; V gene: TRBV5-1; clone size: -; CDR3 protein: CASSWHLAGTNNEQFF; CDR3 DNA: TGCGCCAGCAGCTGGCACCTAGCGGGTACCAACAATGAGCAGTTCTTC
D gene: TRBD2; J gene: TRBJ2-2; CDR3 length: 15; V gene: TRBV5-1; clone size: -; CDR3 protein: CASSLTSGTAGELFF; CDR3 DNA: TGCGCCAGCAGCTTGACTAGCGGGACTGCCGGGGAGCTGTTTTTT
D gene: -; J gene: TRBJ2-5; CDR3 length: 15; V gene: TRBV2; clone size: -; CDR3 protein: CASGYGGTGQETQYF; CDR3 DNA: TGTGCCAGCGGGTATGGGGGAACAGGACAAGAGACCCAGTACTTC
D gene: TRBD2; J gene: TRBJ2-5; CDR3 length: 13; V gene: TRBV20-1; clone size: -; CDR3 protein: CSASGSGRETQYF; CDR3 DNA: TGCAGTGCTAGTGGTAGCGGGAGAGAGACCCAGTACTTC
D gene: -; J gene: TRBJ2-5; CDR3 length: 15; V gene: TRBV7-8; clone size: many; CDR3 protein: CASSLGSGLQETQYF; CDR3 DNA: TGTGCCAGCAGCTTAGGCTCCGGGCTTCAAGAGACCCAGTACTTC
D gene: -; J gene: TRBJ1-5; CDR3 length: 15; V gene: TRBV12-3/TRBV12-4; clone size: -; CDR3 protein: CASSSTDREGQPQHF; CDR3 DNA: TGTGCCAGCAGTTCGACGGACAGAGAAGGTCAGCCCCAGCATTTT
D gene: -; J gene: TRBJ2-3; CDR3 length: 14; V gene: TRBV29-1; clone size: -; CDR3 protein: CSVMGLTSTDTQYF; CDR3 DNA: TGCAGCGTGATGGGACTGACTAGCACAGATACGCAGTATTTT
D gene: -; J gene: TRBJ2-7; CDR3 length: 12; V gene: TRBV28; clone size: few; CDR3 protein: CASSEKSYEQYF; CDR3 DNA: TGTGCCAGCAGTGAGAAGTCCTACGAGCAGTACTTC
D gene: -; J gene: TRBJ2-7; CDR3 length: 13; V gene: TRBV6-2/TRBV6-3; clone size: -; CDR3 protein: CASRRGAHYEQYF; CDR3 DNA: TGTGCCAGCAGACGGGGGGCCCACTACGAGCAGTACTTC
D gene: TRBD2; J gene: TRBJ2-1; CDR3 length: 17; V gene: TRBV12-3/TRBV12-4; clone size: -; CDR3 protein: CASSSSWAGASYNEQFF; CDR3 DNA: TGTGCCAGCAGTAGCTCCTGGGCGGGAGCCTCTTACAATGAGCAGTTCTTC
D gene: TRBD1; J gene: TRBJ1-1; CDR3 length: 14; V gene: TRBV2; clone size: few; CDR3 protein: CASSAGQGNTEAFF; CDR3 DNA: TGTGCCAGCAGTGCGGGACAGGGGAACACTGAAGCTTTCTTT
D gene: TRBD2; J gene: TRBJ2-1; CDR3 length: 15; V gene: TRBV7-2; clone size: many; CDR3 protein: CASSLTSSGYNEQFF; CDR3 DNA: TGTGCCAGCAGCTTAACCTCTAGCGGTTACAATGAGCAGTTCTTC
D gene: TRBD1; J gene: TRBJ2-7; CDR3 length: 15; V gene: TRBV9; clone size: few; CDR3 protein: CASSVGDSRMGKQYF; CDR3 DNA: TGTGCCAGCAGCGTAGGGGACAGCCGAATGGGAAAGCAGTACTTC
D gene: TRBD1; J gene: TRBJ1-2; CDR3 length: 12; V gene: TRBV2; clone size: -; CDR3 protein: CASSGDRAGYTF; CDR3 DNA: TGTGCCAGCAGTGGGGACAGGGCTGGCTACACCTTC
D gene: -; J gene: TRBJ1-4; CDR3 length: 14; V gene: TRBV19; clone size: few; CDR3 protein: CASNPDGGNEELFF; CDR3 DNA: TGTGCCAGTAACCCGGACGGTGGGAATGAAGAACTGTTTTTT